The clone carrying this T cell receptor (beta chain) has only a few counts. This sample was included in a study of molecular identifiers for immune sequencing clone quantification. The CDR3 totals 12 residues. V was trimmed by 3 bases and J by 4 bases, leaving 7 bases between them. Germline V lookup: CDR1 DFQATT, CDR2 SNEGSKA (reference sequence). TCRdb reanalysed the PCR reads using MiXCR and keeps one entry per CDR3 protein. Seen here are approximately 680,000 distinct CDR3 sequences, over 25% observed once, and the top ten hold about 0.84%. This sequence originates from a human donor in good health. Some libraries in this study had Jurkat cell RNA spiked in. Sequenced: naive CD8+ T cells from blood, with Jurkat cell RNA spiked in. As for subset: FACS-sorted CD8+CD4-CCR7+CD45RA+ naive T cells. This chain links TRBV20-1 with TRBJ2-1, with D possibly TRBD2 on 5 matching bases. The CDR3 sequence is CSARGEYNEQFF. The CDR3 DNA reads TGCAGTGCTAGGGGAGAATACAATGAGCAGTTCTTC.